A selection of T cell receptor beta chains follows, all from one sample in a study of memory CD4+ T cells and cytomegalovirus serostatus. Repertoires were generated with immunoSEQ multiplex PCR, while TCRdb's copy carries only in-frame clones and drops some. The sample contains 25,000 to 30,000 clones, less than 80% of which appear only once. Sequences were obtained from memory CD4+ T cells from blood. The origin of the receptors is an adult in good health and CMV-seronegative. Both conserved end residues are part of each CDR3. D genes are given only for firm matches. Clone size is not always given. Where it is, it says once, few, many or a class for expanded clones.

clone_size: NA; j_call: TRBJ1-5; d_call: TRBD1; v_call: TRBV19; cdr3_nt: TGTGCCAGTAGTCTCCGGACAGGGGGCGGAACCTATAGCAATCAGCCCCAGCATTTT; cdr3_aa: CASSLRTGGGTYSNQPQHF
clone_size: few; j_call: TRBJ2-6; d_call: TRBD1; v_call: TRBV4-3; cdr3_nt: TGCGCCAGCAGCCCTAACAGGGGGCTCTCTGGGGCCAACGTCCTGACTTTC; cdr3_aa: CASSPNRGLSGANVLTF
clone_size: once; j_call: TRBJ1-3; d_call: NA; v_call: TRBV18; cdr3_nt: TGTGCCAGCTCACCAGGACCCTACGTCTCTGGAAACACCATATATTTT; cdr3_aa: CASSPGPYVSGNTIYF
clone_size: NA; j_call: TRBJ2-1; d_call: NA; v_call: TRBV30; cdr3_nt: TGTGCCTGGAGTGTACAAGCGGTCAATGAGCAGTTCTTC; cdr3_aa: CAWSVQAVNEQFF
clone_size: NA; j_call: TRBJ2-2; d_call: TRBD1; v_call: TRBV10-3; cdr3_nt: TGTGCCATCAGTGAGCGGACAGGGACCGGGGAGCTGTTTTTT; cdr3_aa: CAISERTGTGELFF
clone_size: NA; j_call: TRBJ2-2; d_call: TRBD2; v_call: TRBV19; cdr3_nt: TGTGCCAGTAGTATCAGCGGGATTAACCCGAACACCGGGGAGCTGTTTTTT; cdr3_aa: CASSISGINPNTGELFF
clone_size: NA; j_call: TRBJ2-1; d_call: TRBD2; v_call: TRBV7-7; cdr3_nt: TGTGCTAGCAGTCCCGGGACTAGCGGGTCGGAGGAGCAGTTCTTC; cdr3_aa: CASSPGTSGSEEQFF
clone_size: NA; j_call: TRBJ1-5; d_call: NA; v_call: TRBV6-5; cdr3_nt: TGTGCCAGCACGACAGGAGGCAATCAGCCCCAGCATTTT; cdr3_aa: CASTTGGNQPQHF
clone_size: NA; j_call: TRBJ2-1; d_call: NA; v_call: TRBV25-1; cdr3_nt: TGTGCCAGCAGTGACGGGGGCTCGGGGGGTTACAATGAGCAGTTCTTC; cdr3_aa: CASSDGGSGGYNEQFF
clone_size: few; j_call: TRBJ1-1; d_call: NA; v_call: TRBV7-9; cdr3_nt: TGTGCCAGCATCAGGGACACTGAAGCTTTCTTT; cdr3_aa: CASIRDTEAFF
clone_size: NA; j_call: TRBJ2-6; d_call: NA; v_call: TRBV7-2; cdr3_nt: TGTGCCCGCCTCGAGGCCAACGTCCTGACTTTC; cdr3_aa: CARLEANVLTF
clone_size: NA; j_call: TRBJ2-5; d_call: NA; v_call: TRBV9; cdr3_nt: TGTGCCAGCAGCTCAGGGGTAAATAAAGAGACCCAGTACTTC; cdr3_aa: CASSSGVNKETQYF
clone_size: NA; j_call: TRBJ1-2; d_call: NA; v_call: TRBV5-6; cdr3_nt: TGTGCCAGCAGCTGGGGCCCCGCGGCAAACTATGGCTACACCTTC; cdr3_aa: CASSWGPAANYGYTF
clone_size: NA; j_call: TRBJ1-1; d_call: NA; v_call: TRBV12-5; cdr3_nt: TGTGCTAGTGGCTCTCTGGGCAGGACACCTCCCGAAGCTTTCTTT; cdr3_aa: CASGSLGRTPPEAFF
clone_size: NA; j_call: TRBJ2-7; d_call: TRBD1; v_call: TRBV5-1; cdr3_nt: TGCGCCAGCAGCTTTACCGCCGGGACAGGGACTTCCTACGAGCAGTACTTC; cdr3_aa: CASSFTAGTGTSYEQYF
clone_size: NA; j_call: TRBJ1-2; d_call: NA; v_call: TRBV7-2; cdr3_nt: TGTGCCAGCAGCTTAGCGACGGACAACTATGGCTACACCTTC; cdr3_aa: CASSLATDNYGYTF
clone_size: NA; j_call: TRBJ2-2; d_call: NA; v_call: TRBV28; cdr3_nt: TGTGCCAGCAGTTTTCGAGTGCTCCATGGTGTTGTCGGGGAGCTGTTTTTT; cdr3_aa: CASSFRVLHGVVGELFF
clone_size: NA; j_call: TRBJ2-5; d_call: NA; v_call: TRBV5-1; cdr3_nt: TGCGCCAGCAGCTTGGGGGCCGCCTCGGAGACCCAGTACTTC; cdr3_aa: CASSLGAASETQYF
clone_size: NA; j_call: TRBJ1-6; d_call: NA; v_call: TRBV5-5; cdr3_nt: TGTGCCAGCAGCTTGGAACAAAGGAATTCACCCCTCCACTTT; cdr3_aa: CASSLEQRNSPLHF
clone_size: NA; j_call: TRBJ1-1; d_call: NA; v_call: TRBV6-5; cdr3_nt: TGTGCCAGCAGTTACCGGGAGAGTACTGAAGCTTTCTTT; cdr3_aa: CASSYRESTEAFF
clone_size: NA; j_call: TRBJ2-7; d_call: NA; v_call: TRBV5-1; cdr3_nt: TGCGCCAGCAGCTTGGCCCCGGTTGGGGTTAACGAGCAGTACTTC; cdr3_aa: CASSLAPVGVNEQYF
clone_size: NA; j_call: TRBJ1-1; d_call: TRBD1; v_call: TRBV27; cdr3_nt: TGTGCCAGCAGTTTTGAGACAGGGACTGAAGCTTTCTTT; cdr3_aa: CASSFETGTEAFF
clone_size: NA; j_call: TRBJ1-1; d_call: NA; v_call: TRBV7-6; cdr3_nt: TGTGCCAGCAGCTTAGACGTCCGAGTTAACACTGAAGCTTTCTTT; cdr3_aa: CASSLDVRVNTEAFF
clone_size: NA; j_call: TRBJ2-7; d_call: NA; v_call: TRBV7-9; cdr3_nt: TGTGCCAGCAGCTCATCAGGGTCACGGCAGTACTTC; cdr3_aa: CASSSSGSRQYF
clone_size: few; j_call: TRBJ1-5; d_call: TRBD1; v_call: TRBV7-2; cdr3_nt: TGTGCCAGCAGCTTTACAGGGGGGGTAAGTCAGCCCCAGCATTTT; cdr3_aa: CASSFTGGVSQPQHF
clone_size: NA; j_call: TRBJ2-2; d_call: NA; v_call: TRBV5-5; cdr3_nt: TGTGCCAGCAGCTTGTGGGGCACCGGGGAGCTGTTTTTT; cdr3_aa: CASSLWGTGELFF
clone_size: NA; j_call: TRBJ1-3; d_call: NA; v_call: TRBV21-1; cdr3_nt: TGTGCCAGCAGCAGCTTTGGAAACACCATATATTTT; cdr3_aa: CASSSFGNTIYF
clone_size: NA; j_call: TRBJ1-1; d_call: NA; v_call: TRBV2; cdr3_nt: TGTGCCAGCAGTGGACAGACTAACACTGAAGCTTTCTTT; cdr3_aa: CASSGQTNTEAFF
clone_size: NA; j_call: TRBJ2-4; d_call: TRBD1; v_call: TRBV29-1; cdr3_nt: TGCAGCGTCGTTGGACAGGTAGCCAAAAACATTCAGTACTTC; cdr3_aa: CSVVGQVAKNIQYF
clone_size: few; j_call: TRBJ2-3; d_call: NA; v_call: TRBV4-1; cdr3_nt: TGCGCCAGCAGCCATCCCGGGAGATTGGCGAGCACAGATACGCAGTATTTT; cdr3_aa: CASSHPGRLASTDTQYF